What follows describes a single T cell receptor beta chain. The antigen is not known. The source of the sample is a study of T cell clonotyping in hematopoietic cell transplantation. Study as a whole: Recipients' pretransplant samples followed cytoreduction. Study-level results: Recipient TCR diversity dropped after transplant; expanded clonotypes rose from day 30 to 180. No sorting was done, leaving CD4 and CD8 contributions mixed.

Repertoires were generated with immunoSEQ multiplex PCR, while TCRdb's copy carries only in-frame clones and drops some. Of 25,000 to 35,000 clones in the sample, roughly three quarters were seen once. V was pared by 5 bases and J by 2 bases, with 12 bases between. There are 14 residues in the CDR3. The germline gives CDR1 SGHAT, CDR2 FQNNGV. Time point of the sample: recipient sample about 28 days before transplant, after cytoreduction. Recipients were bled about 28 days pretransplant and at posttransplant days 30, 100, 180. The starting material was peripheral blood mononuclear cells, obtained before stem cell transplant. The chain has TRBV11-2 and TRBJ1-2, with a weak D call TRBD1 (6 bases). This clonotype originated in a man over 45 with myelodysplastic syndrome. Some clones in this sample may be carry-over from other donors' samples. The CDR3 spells CASSPSDRNYGYTF. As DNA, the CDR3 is TGTGCCAGCAGCCCCTCGGACAGAAACTATGGCTACACCTTC. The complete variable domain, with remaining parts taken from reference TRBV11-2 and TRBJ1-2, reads EAGVAQSPRYKIIEKRQSVAFWCNPISGHATLYWYQQILGQGPKLLIQFQNNGVVDDSQLPKDRFSAERLKGVDSTLKIQPAKLEDSAVYLCASSPSDRNYGYTFGSGTRLTVV.